This entry lists 26 T cell receptor beta chains sequenced from one sample in a study of shared clonotypes between healthy human individuals (dated by TCRdb to the early 2020s). Preparation of the library involved the immunoSEQ multiplex PCR assay. The clones in this table, taken by TCRdb from immuneACCESS, are in-frame only. Not every clone is retained; where verified, under half of the shortfall comes from an unresolved V gene, and the cause of the rest is unknown. The sample records approximately 2,000,000 clones, less than 95% of which are singletons. The ten largest clones add up to 0.37% of the sample. The sequenced sample consisted of naive CD4+ T cells from PBMCs. The cell subset or site label for this specimen denotes: CD45RA+ positively selected. The receptors derive from a man younger than 35 in good health. Some clones in this sample may be carry-over from other donors' samples.

As regards this clone: The same CDR3 arises from other DNA sequences in this sample as well. The chain combines TRBV28 with TRBJ2-1; 9 bases are a match to TRBD2. V shed 5 bases and J 0 bases; nucleotides not matched to a gene: 5. The CDR3 sequence is 16 residues long. The germline V gene has CDR1 MDHEN and CDR2 SYDVKM. CDR3 bases: TGTGCCAGCAGTAGTAGACTAGCGGCCTCCTACAATGAGCAGTTCTTC. It is translated as CASSSRLAASYNEQFF.

The chain couples TRBV2 to TRBJ1-2; D is unclear. Germline values: CDR1 SNHLY, CDR2 FYNNEI. V lost 6 bases, J lost 8 bases, and 16 bases lay in between. The CDR3 covers 13 residues. CDR3 amino acids: CASSITSLTGYTF. CDR3 nucleotide sequence: TGTGCCAGCAGCATTACATCGTTGACGGGCTACACCTTC.

V usage is TRBV19 and J usage is TRBJ2-5; 12 bases line up with TRBD1. This CDR3 spans 14 amino acids. The ends lost 7 bases at V and 6 bases at J; junction bases unmatched: 6. Germline CDR1 LNHDA, CDR2 SQIVND (reference sequence). CDR3 in amino acids: CASNTGQGAKTQYF. The DNA for the CDR3 is TGTGCCAGTAACACGGGACAGGGGGCGAAGACCCAGTACTTC.

The rearrangement uses TRBV7-3 and TRBJ2-2, with a weak D call TRBD2 (6 bases). This CDR3 is built from 13 residues. The germline V gene has CDR1 SGHTA and CDR2 FQGTGA. V was clipped by 5 bases and J by 6 bases, with 10 bases between them. The CDR3 DNA reads TGTGCCAGCAGCCCGACTAGGGCCGGGGAGCTGTTTTTT. It yields the protein CASSPTRAGELFF.

This clone showed up just a few times. The chain recombines TRBV2 with TRBJ1-4, with D maybe TRBD1 (6 bases). V dropped 7 bases and J dropped 5 bases, with 14 bases sitting between them. From germline, CDR1 is SNHLY and CDR2 FYNNEI. The CDR3 has 14 residues. The CDR3 reads CASKSVGQNEKLFF. CDR3 sequence (DNA): TGTGCCAGCAAATCCGTCGGACAGAATGAAAAACTGTTTTTT. The full variable domain, with the rest looked up from reference TRBV2 and TRBJ1-4, is EPEVTQTPSHQVTQMGQEVILRCVPISNHLYFYWYRQILGQKVEFLVSFYNNEISEKSEIFDDQFSVERPDGSNFTLKIRSTKLEDSAMYFCASKSVGQNEKLFFGSGTQLSVL.

This sequence joins TRBV10-3 and TRBJ2-5, with TRBD1 identical over 8 bases. The germline CDR1 and CDR2 sequences are ENHRY and SYGVKD. The CDR3 contains 14 residues. After removal of 4 bases from V and 4 bases from J, the junction contained 5 bases not matched to a gene. This CDR3 is CAISAGQGRETQYF. CDR3 bases: TGTGCCATCAGTGCAGGACAGGGAAGAGAGACCCAGTACTTC.

V is TRBV6-5 and J is TRBJ2-2, with D tentatively TRBD1 (6 bases). The CDR3 extends over 15 amino acids. The V gene lost 7 bases and the J gene lost 4 bases, with 16 bases spanning the gap. Germline V gives CDR1 MNHEY, CDR2 SVGAGI. The CDR3 DNA sequence: TGTGCCAGCAAAATGACAGGAGCCCTCACCGGGGAGCTGTTTTTT. It translates to CASKMTGALTGELFF.

This sequence joins TRBV29-1 and TRBJ2-7; 7 bases are a match to TRBD2. Germline CDR1 and CDR2: SQVTM and ANQGSEA. Trimming took 6 bases from V and 6 from J; bases not matched to a gene: 5. The length of the CDR3 is 11 residues. The CDR3 DNA is TGCAGCGTCCGCGGGGGTCTCGAGCAGTACTTC. Amino acid sequence: CSVRGGLEQYF.

The V gene is TRBV4-3, the J gene TRBJ2-5; 10 bases map to TRBD2. The CDR3 is 17 residues long. With 5 bases clipped from V and 2 bases from J, the junction kept 11 bases outside the gene matches. The germline CDR1 and CDR2 sequences are LGHNA and YSLEER. For the CDR3, the DNA is TGCGCCAGCAGCACGCGGGTGGGGACTAGCGTGCAAGAGACCCAGTACTTC. It encodes CASSTRVGTSVQETQYF.

This clone was seen a handful of times. This chain joins TRBV11-2 and TRBJ1-1; TRBD1 matches at 8 bases. This CDR3 region has 12 residues. Germline CDR1 SGHAT, CDR2 FQNNGV. V lost 5 bases to trimming and J lost 6 bases; unmatched junction nucleotides: 2. The CDR3 is CASSLQGAEAFF. Written as DNA, the CDR3 is TGTGCCAGCAGCCTACAGGGGGCTGAAGCTTTCTTT.

The V call is TRBV19, the J call TRBJ2-2; 7 bases are shared with TRBD2. V lost 5 bases, J lost 4 bases, and 13 bases stayed unmatched. Germline values: CDR1 LNHDA, CDR2 SQIVND (reference sequence). This CDR3 has 17 amino acids. CDR3 loop: CASSLVGGYVSTGELFF. The CDR3 DNA follows: TGTGCCAGTAGTTTAGTGGGAGGGTATGTCAGCACCGGGGAGCTGTTTTTT.

This sequence joins TRBV5-1 and TRBJ2-1, with D unresolved. The CDR3 runs 16 residues. The germline CDR1 and CDR2 sequences are SGHRS and YFSETQ. Trimming removed 1 base at V and 0 bases at J, with 11 bases between. In DNA form, the CDR3 reads TGCGCCAGCAGCTTGACGACTTCTAGCTCCTACAATGAGCAGTTCTTC. Residues: CASSLTTSSSYNEQFF.

For this clone: The same CDR3 can be traced to other DNA sequences in this sample. This chain joins TRBV2 and TRBJ2-2; no clear D gene. With 4 bases removed from V and 1 base from J, the gap between germline ends came to 4 bases. CDR1 and CDR2 from the germline V gene are SNHLY and FYNNEI. The CDR3 totals 13 residues. Here the CDR3 reads CASSGQNTGELFF. DNA of the CDR3: TGTGCCAGCAGTGGTCAGAACACCGGGGAGCTGTTTTTT.

The chain joins TRBV7-6 to TRBJ2-7; the D gene is possibly TRBD1 (6 bases). Germline loops: CDR1 SGHVS, CDR2 FNYEAQ. V was cut by 5 bases and J by 3 bases, with 17 bases left in between. This CDR3 is 15 amino acids long. The CDR3 DNA reads as TGTGCCAGCAGCCAGAGACAGGAGGCGGGCTACGAGCAGTACTTC. Its protein product is CASSQRQEAGYEQYF.

The chain recombines TRBV7-2 with TRBJ2-1, with no clear D. Between the trimmed V and J ends, which lost 6 bases and 1 base, there was a span of 22 bases. This CDR3 contains 18 residues. Germline V gene lookup returns CDR1 SGHTA and CDR2 FQGNSA. CDR3 sequence (DNA): TGTGCCAGCAGATACGATGATGTGGCGGTAGGGTCCTACAATGAGCAGTTCTTC. Its translation: CASRYDDVAVGSYNEQFF. Full variable domain (missing parts from reference TRBV7-2 and TRBJ2-1): GAGVSQSPSNKVTEKGKDVELRCDPISGHTALYWYRQSLGQGLEFLIYFQGNSAPDKSGLPSDRFSAERTGGSVSTLTIQRTQQEDSAVYLCASRYDDVAVGSYNEQFFGPGTRLTVL.

This clone was seen only once. The chain links TRBV7-2 to TRBJ1-2; weak D call: TRBD1 (6 bases). CDR3 length: 14 amino acids. Deletions cut 5 bases from V and 8 bases from J, with 18 bases between. Germline V lookup: CDR1 SGHTA, CDR2 FQGNSA. The CDR3 DNA reads TGTGCCAGCAGCCGCCCGGGGGCGCCGGGGGGCTACACCTTC. Its translation is CASSRPGAPGGYTF.

The genes are TRBV28 and TRBJ2-2, with D unresolved. The V gene's germline CDR1 is MDHEN and CDR2 SYDVKM. V lost 7 bases and J 6 bases, leaving 6 bases between the germline ends. This CDR3 contains 11 residues. Here the CDR3 DNA reads TGTGCCAGCACTTCCTCCGGGGAGCTGTTTTTT. It is translated as CASTSSGELFF. The full variable domain, in which reference TRBV28 and TRBJ2-2 provide the parts outside the CDR3, is DVKVTQSSRYLVKRTGEKVFLECVQDMDHENMFWYRQDPGLGLRLIYFSYDVKMKEKGDIPEGYSVSREKKERFSLILESASTNQTSMYLCASTSSGELFFGEGSRLTVL.

The chain uses TRBV18 and TRBJ2-2, with a possible D match to TRBD2 (6 bases). The CDR3 covers 14 residues. Germline V gives CDR1 KGHSH, CDR2 LQKENI. V shed 3 bases and J shed 6 bases, with 11 bases lying between them. The CDR3 sequence is CASSPNGGSGELFF. DNA for the CDR3: TGTGCCAGCTCACCCAACGGGGGATCCGGGGAGCTGTTTTTT.

Regarding this clone: In the same sample, other DNA sequences code for this CDR3. Here the CDR3 reads CASSLTRGGNEQFF. CDR3 nucleotide sequence: TGTGCCAGCAGCTTAACCAGGGGGGGCAATGAGCAGTTCTTC. V is TRBV7-3 and J is TRBJ2-1, with D possibly being TRBD1 or TRBD2 (7 bases each). This CDR3 comprises 14 residues. Trimming shortened V by 0 bases and J by 6 bases, and 9 bases separated the two germline ends. Germline loops: CDR1 SGHTA, CDR2 FQGTGA.

This rearrangement joins TRBV7-8 to TRBJ1-2; D is ambiguous. V shed 1 base and J shed 4 bases, with 10 bases lying between them. The CDR3 contains 14 residues. The germline CDR1 and CDR2 sequences are SGHVS and FQNEAQ. The CDR3 spells CASSLGGMVYGYTF. CDR3 sequence (DNA): TGTGCCAGCAGCTTAGGAGGGATGGTCTATGGCTACACCTTC.

This chain joins TRBV5-4 and TRBJ2-3, with 15 bases fitting TRBD2. Per the germline V gene, CDR1 is SGHNT and CDR2 is YYREEE (reference sequence). V shed 7 bases, J shed 1 base, and the junction held 10 bases outside the gene matches. The CDR3 spans 18 residues. This chain's CDR3 is CASRSGLAGGQRTDTQYF. The CDR3 DNA follows: TGTGCCAGCCGCTCTGGACTAGCGGGAGGGCAGCGCACAGATACGCAGTATTTT.

This rearrangement joins TRBV6-1 to TRBJ2-6; D unresolved. Between the trimmed V and J ends, which lost 1 base and 4 bases, there was a span of 8 bases. CDR3 length: 15 amino acids. The germline V gene has CDR1 MNHNS and CDR2 SASEGT. The CDR3 sequence is CASSEVGNGANVLTF. In DNA form, the CDR3 reads TGTGCCAGCAGTGAAGTGGGTAACGGGGCCAACGTCCTGACTTTC.

This rearrangement joins TRBV28 to TRBJ2-2, with 8 bases matching TRBD2. V lost 7 bases to trimming and J lost 4 bases; unmatched junction nucleotides: 14. Germline-derived CDR1 and CDR2 are MDHEN and SYDVKM. This CDR3 has 17 amino acids. The CDR3 DNA reads as TGTGCCAGCATTGGATCCGCGGGGGGCTTGGGCACCGGGGAGCTGTTTTTT. Protein product: CASIGSAGGLGTGELFF.

The CDR3 region is CASSLGGLGNYGYTF. The DNA of the CDR3 is TGCGCCAGCAGCTTAGGAGGGCTAGGTAACTATGGCTACACCTTC. The chain links TRBV5-1 to TRBJ1-2; D gene ambiguous. V was cut by 2 bases and J by 1 base, with 12 bases left in between. The CDR3 is 15 amino acids. Germline V lookup: CDR1 SGHRS, CDR2 YFSETQ.

The chain carries TRBV7-8 and TRBJ2-7, with D perhaps matching TRBD1 (6 bases). The germline V gene encodes CDR1 SGHVS and CDR2 FQNEAQ. The CDR3 runs 13 residues. V was pared by 6 bases and J by 4 bases, with 13 bases between. DNA for the CDR3: TGTGCCAGCAGACGCGCCAGGGGTTACGAGCAGTACTTC. It is translated as CASRRARGYEQYF.

DNA of the CDR3: TGCAGCGTTGAGGGGACTAGCGGGAGTATCGCAGATACGCAGTATTTT. Translation gives CSVEGTSGSIADTQYF. This chain uses TRBV29-1 with TRBJ2-3; TRBD2 agrees at 14 bases. CDR3 length equals 16 residues. The germline V gene encodes CDR1 SQVTM and CDR2 ANQGSEA. Trimming took 3 bases from V and 4 from J; bases not matched to a gene: 6.